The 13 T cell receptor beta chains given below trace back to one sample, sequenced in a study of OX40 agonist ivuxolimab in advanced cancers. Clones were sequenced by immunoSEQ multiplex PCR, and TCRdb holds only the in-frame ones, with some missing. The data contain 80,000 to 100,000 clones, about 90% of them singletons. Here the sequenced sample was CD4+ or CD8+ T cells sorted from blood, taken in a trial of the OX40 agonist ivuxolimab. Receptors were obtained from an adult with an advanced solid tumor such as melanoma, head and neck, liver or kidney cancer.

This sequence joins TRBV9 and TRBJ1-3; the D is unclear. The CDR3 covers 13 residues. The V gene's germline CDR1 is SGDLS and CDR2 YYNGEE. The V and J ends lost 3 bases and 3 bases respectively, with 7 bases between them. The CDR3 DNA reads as TGTGCCAGCAGCGGGTTAATTGGAAACACCATATATTTT. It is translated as CASSGLIGNTIYF.

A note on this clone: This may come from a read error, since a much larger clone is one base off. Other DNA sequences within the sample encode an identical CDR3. CDR3: CASSLRNLNTEAFF. Written as DNA, the CDR3 is TGTGCCAGCAGCCTCAGAAATTTGAACACTGAGGCTTTCTTT. This chain joins TRBV7-2 and TRBJ1-1; D call uncertain. Germline V gene lookup returns CDR1 SGHTA and CDR2 FQGNSA. The CDR3 loop spans 14 amino acids.

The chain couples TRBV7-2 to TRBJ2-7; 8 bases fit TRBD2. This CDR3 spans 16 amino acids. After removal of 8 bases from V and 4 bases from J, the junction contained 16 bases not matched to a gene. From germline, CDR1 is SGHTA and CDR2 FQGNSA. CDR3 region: CASRLNTAIAGYEQYF. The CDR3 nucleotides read TGTGCCAGCCGCCTAAACACTGCAATAGCGGGGTACGAGCAGTACTTC.

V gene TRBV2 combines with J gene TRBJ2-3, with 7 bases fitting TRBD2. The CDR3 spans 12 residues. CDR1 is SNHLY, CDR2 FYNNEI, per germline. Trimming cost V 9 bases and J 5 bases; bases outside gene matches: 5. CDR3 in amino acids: CARGGVLDTQYF. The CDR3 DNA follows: TGTGCCAGGGGAGGGGTTTTAGATACGCAGTATTTT.

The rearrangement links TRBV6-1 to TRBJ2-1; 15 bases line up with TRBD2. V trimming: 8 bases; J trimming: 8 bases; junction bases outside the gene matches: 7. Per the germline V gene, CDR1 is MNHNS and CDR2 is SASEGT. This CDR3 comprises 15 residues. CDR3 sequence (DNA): TGTGCCAGCTCGGGACTAGCGGGAGGAATCGATGAGCAGTTCTTC. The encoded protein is CASSGLAGGIDEQFF.

In nucleotides, the CDR3 is TGTGCCAGTAGTCGACTAGCGGGGAGCACAGATACGCAGTATTTT. As protein: CASSRLAGSTDTQYF. V is TRBV19 and J is TRBJ2-3; TRBD2 agrees at 11 bases. There are 15 residues in the CDR3. From germline, CDR1 is LNHDA and CDR2 SQIVND (reference sequence). With 5 bases clipped from V and 0 bases from J, the junction kept 1 base outside the gene matches.

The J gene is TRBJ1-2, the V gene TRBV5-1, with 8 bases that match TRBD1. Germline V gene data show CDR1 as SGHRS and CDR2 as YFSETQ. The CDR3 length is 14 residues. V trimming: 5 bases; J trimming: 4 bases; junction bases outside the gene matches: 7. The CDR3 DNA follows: TGCGCCAGCAGTGCAGGGGGCTCGAGCTATGGCTACACCTTC. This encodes CASSAGGSSYGYTF.

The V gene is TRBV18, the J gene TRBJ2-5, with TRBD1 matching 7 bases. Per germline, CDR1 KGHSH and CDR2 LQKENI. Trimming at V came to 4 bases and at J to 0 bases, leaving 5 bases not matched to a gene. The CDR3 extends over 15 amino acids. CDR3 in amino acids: CASSRSGTDQETQYF. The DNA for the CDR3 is TGTGCCAGCTCACGATCCGGGACAGACCAAGAGACCCAGTACTTC.

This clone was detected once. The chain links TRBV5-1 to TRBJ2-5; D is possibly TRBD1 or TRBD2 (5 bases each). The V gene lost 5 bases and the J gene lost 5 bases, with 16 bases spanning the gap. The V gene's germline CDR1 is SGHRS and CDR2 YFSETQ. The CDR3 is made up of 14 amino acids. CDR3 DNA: TGCGCCAGCAGTCCGGGACCCAATCGGGAGACCCAGTACTTC. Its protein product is CASSPGPNRETQYF.

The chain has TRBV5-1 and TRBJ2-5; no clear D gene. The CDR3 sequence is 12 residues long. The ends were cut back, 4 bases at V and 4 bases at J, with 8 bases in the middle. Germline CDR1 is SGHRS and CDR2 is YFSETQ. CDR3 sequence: CASSPLGETQYF. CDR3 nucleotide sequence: TGCGCCAGCAGCCCCCTTGGAGAGACCCAGTACTTC.

CDR3 sequence reads: CASSFWRTGGDEQYF. CDR3 nucleotide sequence: TGTGCCAGCAGCTTTTGGAGGACAGGGGGCGACGAGCAGTACTTC. The gene calls are TRBV5-8 and TRBJ2-7, with 11 bases fitting TRBD1. The CDR3 contains 15 residues. J lost 5 bases, V lost 2 bases, and 6 bases had no gene match. The germline V gene has CDR1 SGHTS and CDR2 YDEGEE.

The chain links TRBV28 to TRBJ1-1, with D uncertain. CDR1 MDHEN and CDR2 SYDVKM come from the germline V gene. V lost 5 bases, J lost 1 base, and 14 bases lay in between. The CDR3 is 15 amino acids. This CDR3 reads CASSASIRQNTEAFF. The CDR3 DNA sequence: TGTGCCAGCAGTGCCAGCATTCGGCAGAACACTGAAGCTTTCTTT.

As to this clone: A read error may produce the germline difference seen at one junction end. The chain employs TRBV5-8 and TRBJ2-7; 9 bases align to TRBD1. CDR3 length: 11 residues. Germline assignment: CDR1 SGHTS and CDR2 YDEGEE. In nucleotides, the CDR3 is TGTGCCAGCAGCTCCCGGGACAGGGTTTCCTTC. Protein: CASSSRDRVSF. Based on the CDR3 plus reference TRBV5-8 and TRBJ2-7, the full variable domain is EAGVTQSPTHLIKTRGQQATLRCSPISGHTSVYWYQQALGLGLQFLLWYDEGEERNRGNFPPRFSGRQFPNYSSELNVNALELEDSALYLCASSSRDRVSFGPGTRLTVT.